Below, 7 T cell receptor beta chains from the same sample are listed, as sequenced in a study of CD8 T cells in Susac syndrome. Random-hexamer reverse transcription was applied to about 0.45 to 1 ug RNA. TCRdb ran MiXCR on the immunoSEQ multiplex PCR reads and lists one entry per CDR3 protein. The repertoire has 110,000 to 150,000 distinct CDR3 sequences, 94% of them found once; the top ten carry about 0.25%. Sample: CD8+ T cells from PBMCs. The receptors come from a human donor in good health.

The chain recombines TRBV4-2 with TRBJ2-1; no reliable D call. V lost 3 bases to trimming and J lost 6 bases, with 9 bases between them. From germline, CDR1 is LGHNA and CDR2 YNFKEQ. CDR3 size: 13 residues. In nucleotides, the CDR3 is TGTGCCAGCAGCCATTATCGTTCCAATGAGCAGTTCTTC. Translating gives CASSHYRSNEQFF.

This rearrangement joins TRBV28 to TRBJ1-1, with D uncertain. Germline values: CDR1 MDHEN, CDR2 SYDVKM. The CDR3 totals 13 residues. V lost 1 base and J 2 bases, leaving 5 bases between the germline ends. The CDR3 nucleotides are TGTGCCAGCAGTTTATCAGATAACACTGAAGCTTTCTTT. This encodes CASSLSDNTEAFF.

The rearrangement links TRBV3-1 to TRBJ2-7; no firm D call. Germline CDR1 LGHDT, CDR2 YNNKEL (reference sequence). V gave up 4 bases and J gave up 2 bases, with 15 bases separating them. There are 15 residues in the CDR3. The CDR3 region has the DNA TGTGCCAGCAGCCCCGGAACGACGGGCGCCTACGAGCAGTACTTC. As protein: CASSPGTTGAYEQYF.

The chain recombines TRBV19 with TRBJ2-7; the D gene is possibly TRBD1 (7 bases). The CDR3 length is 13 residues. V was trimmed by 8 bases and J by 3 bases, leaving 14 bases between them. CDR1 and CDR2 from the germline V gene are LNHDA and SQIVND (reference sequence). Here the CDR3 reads CASGGGTVYEQYF. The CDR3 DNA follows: TGTGCCAGTGGAGGGGGGACAGTCTACGAGCAGTACTTC. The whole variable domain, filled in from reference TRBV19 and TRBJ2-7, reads DGGITQSPKYLFRKEGQNVTLSCEQNLNHDAMYWYRQDPGQGLRLIYYSQIVNDFQKGDIAEGYSVSREKKESFPLTVTSAQKNPTAFYLCASGGGTVYEQYFGPGTRLTVT.

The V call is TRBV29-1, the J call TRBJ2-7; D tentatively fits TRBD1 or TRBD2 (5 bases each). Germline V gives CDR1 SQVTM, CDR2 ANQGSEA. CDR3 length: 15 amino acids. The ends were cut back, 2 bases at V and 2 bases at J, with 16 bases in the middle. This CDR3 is CSVERGGGSTYEQYF. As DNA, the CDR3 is TGCAGCGTTGAACGGGGCGGTGGCAGTACCTACGAGCAGTACTTC.

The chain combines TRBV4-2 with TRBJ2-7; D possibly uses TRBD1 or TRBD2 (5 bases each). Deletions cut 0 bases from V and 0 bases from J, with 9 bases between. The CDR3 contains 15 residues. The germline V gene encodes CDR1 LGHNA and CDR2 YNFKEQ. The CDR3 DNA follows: TGTGCCAGCAGCCAAGATGCAGGGAGCTCCTACGAGCAGTACTTC. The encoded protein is CASSQDAGSSYEQYF.

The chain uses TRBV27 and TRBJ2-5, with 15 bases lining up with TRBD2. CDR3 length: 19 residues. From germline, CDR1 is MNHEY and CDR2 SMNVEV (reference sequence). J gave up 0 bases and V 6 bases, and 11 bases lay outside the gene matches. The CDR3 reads CASSLLGGLAGGNQETQYF. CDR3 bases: TGTGCCAGCAGCCTTCTTGGGGGACTAGCGGGAGGAAACCAAGAGACCCAGTACTTC.